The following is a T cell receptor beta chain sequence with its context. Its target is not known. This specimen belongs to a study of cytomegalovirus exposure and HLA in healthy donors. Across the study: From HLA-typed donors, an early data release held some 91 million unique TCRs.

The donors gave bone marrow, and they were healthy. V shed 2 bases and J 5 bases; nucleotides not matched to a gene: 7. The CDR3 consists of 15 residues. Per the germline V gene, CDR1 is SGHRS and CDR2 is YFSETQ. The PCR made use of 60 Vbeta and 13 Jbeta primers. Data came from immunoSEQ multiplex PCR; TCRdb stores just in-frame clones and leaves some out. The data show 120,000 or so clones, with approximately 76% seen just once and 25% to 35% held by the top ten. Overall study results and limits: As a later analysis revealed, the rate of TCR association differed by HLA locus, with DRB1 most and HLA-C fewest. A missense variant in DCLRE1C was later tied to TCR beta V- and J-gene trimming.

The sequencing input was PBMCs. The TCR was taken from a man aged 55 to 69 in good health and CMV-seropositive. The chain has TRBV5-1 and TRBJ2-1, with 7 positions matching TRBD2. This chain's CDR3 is CASSFLAGPHNEQFF. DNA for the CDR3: TGCGCCAGCAGCTTCTTAGCGGGCCCCCACAATGAGCAGTTCTTC.